These 6 T cell receptor beta chains came from one sample sequenced in a study of shared clonotypes between healthy human individuals. The repertoire was sequenced with immunoSEQ multiplex PCR; TCRdb's copy has only in-frame clones and lacks some. Of a few million clones listed, approximately 95% are singletons. Sequences were obtained from naive CD4+ T cells sorted from blood. Regarding subset: CD45RA+ positively selected. The receptors here all came from a man aged 18-30 years in good health.

Regarding this clone: A junction boundary mismatches the germline segment, possibly from a read error. This sample also contains other DNA sequences that code for the same CDR3. This chain joins TRBV2 and TRBJ2-2; tentative D call: TRBD1 (5 bases). CDR3 length equals 13 residues. Germline V gene lookup returns CDR1 SNHLY and CDR2 FYNNEI. The CDR3 DNA is TGTGCGAGCAGGGCGACGAACACCGGGGAGCTGTTTTTT. The encoded protein is CASRATNTGELFF.

The genes are TRBV18 and TRBJ1-1; possible D gene TRBD1, 5 bases. Germline V gives CDR1 KGHSH, CDR2 LQKENI. V was trimmed by 3 bases and J by 3 bases, leaving 11 bases between them. CDR3 size: 14 residues. CDR3 loop: CASSPGVADTEAFF. The CDR3 region has the DNA TGTGCCAGCTCACCGGGGGTAGCAGACACTGAAGCTTTCTTT.

V usage is TRBV7-3 and J usage is TRBJ1-1; D gene unclear. The length of the CDR3 is 13 residues. Germline values: CDR1 SGHTA, CDR2 FQGTGA. V was shortened by 8 bases and J by 0 bases, with 10 bases between the two germline ends. The CDR3, as DNA: TGTGCCAGCCTGGCAAAGATGAACACTGAAGCTTTCTTT. This gives the protein CASLAKMNTEAFF. The full variable domain, in which reference TRBV7-3 and TRBJ1-1 provide the parts outside the CDR3, is GAGVSQTPSNKVTEKGKYVELRCDPISGHTALYWYRQSLGQGPEFLIYFQGTGAADDSGLPNDRFFAVRPEGSVSTLKIQRTERGDSAVYLCASLAKMNTEAFFGQGTRLTVV.

This clone has only a few counts. The chain couples TRBV5-1 to TRBJ1-5; possible D gene TRBD1, 6 bases. The germline CDR1 and CDR2 sequences are SGHRS and YFSETQ. Trimming pared 3 bases from V and 3 bases from J, leaving 10 bases between. The CDR3 is 14 amino acids. The CDR3 region has the DNA TGCGCCAGCAGCTCAACAGGGCCCAATCAGCCCCAGCATTTT. As protein: CASSSTGPNQPQHF.

This sequence joins TRBV6-5 and TRBJ2-5, with D possibly called TRBD1 or TRBD2 (5 bases each). The CDR3 has 15 amino acids. CDR1 and CDR2 from the germline V gene are MNHEY and SVGAGI. Trimming shortened V by 5 bases and J by 4 bases, and 17 bases separated the two germline ends. CDR3 sequence (DNA): TGTGCCAGCAGTCAGCTGGGGGAAATGGGAGAGACCCAGTACTTC. It yields the protein CASSQLGEMGETQYF.

This rearrangement joins TRBV29-1 to TRBJ2-6, with no clear D. Germline V gene sequence: CDR1 SQVTM, CDR2 ANQGSEA. Trimming removed 4 bases at V and 1 base at J, with 8 bases between. The CDR3 sequence is 14 residues long. This CDR3 reads CSVVQNSGANVLTF. The CDR3 coding sequence is TGCAGCGTTGTACAGAATTCTGGGGCCAACGTCCTGACTTTC.